The 10 T cell receptor beta chains in this list originate from one sample, sequenced in a study of radiation and T cells in renal cell carcinoma. TCRdb keeps only in-frame clones here, not all; method: immunoSEQ multiplex PCR. The sample yields about 83,000 clones, roughly 83% seen once. The time point is: blood 4 weeks post-SBRT, at nephrectomy. Treatment indicated: 15 Gy SBRT to primary tumor, nephrectomy 4 weeks later. The input for sequencing was blood, taken from a patient whose treatment included radiotherapy and nephrectomy. These receptors were collected from a woman in her fifties or sixties with renal cell carcinoma.

This chain links TRBV7-2 with TRBJ2-5; 14 bases match TRBD2. V trimming: 4 bases; J trimming: 13 bases; junction bases outside the gene matches: 14. The CDR3 covers 16 residues. Germline values: CDR1 SGHTA, CDR2 FQGNSA. CDR3 residues: CASSYGLAGGLDETYF. The DNA of the CDR3 is TGTGCCAGCAGCTACGGACTAGCGGGAGGCCTCGACGAGACGTACTTC. Filled out from reference TRBV7-2 and TRBJ2-5, the complete variable domain reads GAGVSQSPSNKVTEKGKDVELRCDPISGHTALYWYRQSLGQGLEFLIYFQGNSAPDKSGLPSDRFSAERTGGSVSTLTIQRTQQEDSAVYLCASSYGLAGGLDETYFGPGTRLLVL.

V and J are TRBV5-1 and TRBJ1-1, with D uncertain. Trimming stripped 4 bases from V and 0 bases from J, with 10 bases between. Germline-derived CDR1 and CDR2 are SGHRS and YFSETQ. This CDR3 is 14 amino acids long. The CDR3 loop reads CASSLRVMNTEAFF. The CDR3 DNA reads as TGCGCCAGCAGCCTACGGGTTATGAACACTGAAGCTTTCTTT.

V gene TRBV4-1 combines with J gene TRBJ2-1, with a tentative D call TRBD2 (6 bases). There are 12 residues in the CDR3. CDR1 is MGHRA, CDR2 YSYEKL, per germline. Between the trimmed V and J ends, which lost 2 bases and 10 bases, there was a span of 9 bases. The CDR3 is CASSQSRGEQFF. The CDR3 nucleotides read TGCGCCAGCAGCCAATCCCGGGGGGAGCAGTTCTTC.

The chain is built from TRBV19 and TRBJ1-5; perhaps TRBD1 as D (6 bases). Trimming stripped 6 bases from V and 5 bases from J, with 11 bases between. The CDR3 is 13 amino acids. Germline assignment: CDR1 LNHDA and CDR2 SQIVND (reference sequence). The CDR3 DNA reads TGTGCCAGTAGACCAGGACAGCATCAGCCCCAGCATTTT. Its protein product is CASRPGQHQPQHF. Full variable domain (outside the CDR3, taken from reference TRBV19 and TRBJ1-5): DGGITQSPKYLFRKEGQNVTLSCEQNLNHDAMYWYRQDPGQGLRLIYYSQIVNDFQKGDIAEGYSVSREKKESFPLTVTSAQKNPTAFYLCASRPGQHQPQHFGDGTRLSIL.

The CDR3 sequence is CAWGEAFF. CDR3 sequence (DNA): TGTGCCTGGGGTGAAGCTTTCTTT. This chain links TRBV30 with TRBJ1-1; D remains ambiguous. Trimming removed 5 bases from V and 7 bases from J, with 2 bases in between. The CDR3 contains 8 residues. Looked up from germline, CDR1 is GTSNPN and CDR2 is SVGIG (reference sequence). Full variable domain (missing parts from reference TRBV30 and TRBJ1-1): SQTIHQWPATLVQPVGSPLSLECTVEGTSNPNLYWYRQAAGRGLQLLFYSVGIGQISSEVPQNLSASRPQDRQFILSSKKLLLSDSGFYLCAWGEAFFGQGTRLTVV.

This sequence joins TRBV18 and TRBJ1-1; D not resolved. Germline values: CDR1 KGHSH, CDR2 LQKENI. This CDR3 has 14 residues. V gave up 8 bases and J gave up 4 bases, with 17 bases separating them. This CDR3 reads CASAPDYLATEAFF. In DNA form, the CDR3 reads TGTGCCAGCGCCCCCGACTACCTCGCCACTGAAGCTTTCTTT.

V and J are TRBV7-6 and TRBJ1-1, with 11 bases lining up with TRBD1. This CDR3 is built from 15 residues. Germline V CDR1 and CDR2: SGHVS, FNYEAQ. Germline trimming cut 3 bases from V and 5 bases from J; bases unmatched to any gene: 5. As DNA, the CDR3 is TGTGCCAGCAGCTTGTCCGGGACAGGGGGAACTGAAGCTTTCTTT. Its translation is CASSLSGTGGTEAFF.

The V call is TRBV6-6, the J call TRBJ1-2, with 9 bases fitting TRBD1. In germline, CDR1 is MNHNY, CDR2 SVGAGI (reference sequence). The CDR3 length is 16 residues. After removal of 5 bases from V and 8 bases from J, the junction contained 15 bases not matched to a gene. The CDR3 nucleotides are TGTGCCAGCAGTAACCTACTCACCGGGACAGGGAAAGGCTACACCTTC. This codes for CASSNLLTGTGKGYTF.

The genes are TRBV13 and TRBJ1-1, with D hard to call. Germline loops: CDR1 PRHDT, CDR2 FYEKMQ (reference sequence). V was trimmed by 0 bases and J by 1 base, leaving 12 bases between them. The CDR3 extends over 16 amino acids. CDR3 amino acids: CASSLGIQRANTEAFF. For the CDR3, the DNA is TGTGCCAGCAGCTTAGGCATACAGAGGGCGAACACTGAAGCTTTCTTT.

The chain combines TRBV11-1 with TRBJ1-2; D is possibly TRBD1 (5 bases). Germline V gene data show CDR1 as SGHAT and CDR2 as FQDESV (reference sequence). There are 12 residues in the CDR3. Trimming stripped 2 bases from V and 6 bases from J, with 7 bases between. The DNA of the CDR3 is TGTGCCAGCAGCTTAAGAGGGGATGGCTACACCTTC. It specifies CASSLRGDGYTF. Full variable domain (rest looked up from reference TRBV11-1 and TRBJ1-2): EAEVAQSPRYKITEKSQAVAFWCDPISGHATLYWYRQILGQGPELLVQFQDESVVDDSQLPKDRFSAERLKGVDSTLKIQPAELGDSAMYLCASSLRGDGYTFGSGTRLTVV.